This is a list of T cell receptor beta chains from one sample in a study of naive and memory T cell subsets. MiXCR was run by TCRdb on the UMI-ligation and nested PCR reads, yielding one entry per CDR3 protein. The sample contains approximately 140,000 distinct CDR3 sequences, approximately 22% of which appear only once. The sample was naive CD4+ T cells from blood. These receptors came from a human donor in good health. Both conserved end residues are part of each CDR3. The order of the fields is D gene, V gene, J gene, clone size, CDR3 protein, CDR3 DNA. A D gene is named only where the DNA matches it firmly. Clone size is shown for a subset of rows, as once, few, many or a class of expanded clone.

>.|TRBV11-2|TRBJ2-5|many
CASSLGRVETQYF
TGTGCCAGCAGCTTAGGACGGGTAGAGACCCAGTACTTC
>.|TRBV5-1|TRBJ1-1|.
CASSTSQGGYTEAFF
TGCGCCAGCAGCACCTCACAGGGCGGGTATACTGAAGCTTTCTTT
>.|TRBV7-2|TRBJ2-3|few
CASSLVGGKTDTQYF
TGTGCCAGCAGCTTAGTTGGCGGGAAGACAGATACGCAGTATTTT
>.|TRBV28|TRBJ2-1|.
CASSPGTGSGYNEQFF
TGTGCCAGCAGTCCAGGCACAGGGTCTGGGTACAATGAGCAGTTCTTC
>.|TRBV19|TRBJ2-7|few
CASSMGVGGATYEQYF
TGTGCCAGTAGTATGGGGGTTGGCGGAGCAACCTACGAGCAGTACTTC
>.|TRBV3-1|TRBJ2-3|.
CASSPTRTGTLTDTQYF
TGTGCCAGCAGCCCCACTCGTACAGGGACACTCACAGATACGCAGTATTTT
>TRBD1|TRBV9|TRBJ2-5|few
CASSVGQGKVVTQYF
TGTGCCAGCAGCGTCGGACAGGGAAAGGTAGTGACCCAGTACTTC
>.|TRBV12-3/TRBV12-4|TRBJ2-1|few
CASGRRLNEQFF
TGTGCCAGCGGGCGGAGGTTAAATGAGCAGTTCTTC
>TRBD1|TRBV2|TRBJ2-5|.
CASTRQGLQETQYF
TGTGCCAGCACACGACAGGGTCTCCAAGAGACCCAGTACTTC
>TRBD1|TRBV28|TRBJ2-6|.
CASVPGQGSGANVLTF
TGTGCCAGCGTTCCGGGACAGGGTTCTGGGGCCAACGTCCTGACTTTC
>.|TRBV20-1|TRBJ1-1|.
CSARVGPNTEAFF
TGCAGTGCTAGGGTGGGTCCGAACACTGAAGCTTTCTTT
>.|TRBV20-1|TRBJ1-5|few
CSAPRYSNQPQHF
TGCAGTGCTCCCCGATATAGCAATCAGCCCCAGCATTTT
>.|TRBV28|TRBJ2-1|few
CASSHRSSGYNEQFF
TGTGCCAGCAGTCACAGGTCATCGGGCTACAATGAGCAGTTCTTC
>TRBD1|TRBV6-6|TRBJ2-4|.
CASGQEAKNIQYF
TGTGCCAGCGGACAGGAGGCCAAAAACATTCAGTACTTC
>.|TRBV18|TRBJ1-1|few
CASSPPGLDTEAFF
TGTGCCAGCTCACCACCTGGACTCGACACTGAAGCTTTCTTT
>TRBD2|TRBV12-3/TRBV12-4|TRBJ2-1|few
CASKLAGGTFNEQFF
TGTGCCAGCAAACTAGCGGGAGGAACCTTCAATGAGCAGTTCTTC
>.|TRBV20-1|TRBJ2-7|many
CSASRGLEQYF
TGCAGTGCTAGCCGCGGACTCGAGCAGTACTTC
>.|TRBV20-1|TRBJ2-7|many
CSASRGSYEQYF
TGCAGTGCTAGTCGGGGGTCCTACGAGCAGTACTTC
>.|TRBV5-1|TRBJ2-3|few
CASSLVGLGTDTQYF
TGCGCCAGCAGCTTGGTAGGGTTGGGGACAGATACGCAGTATTTT
>TRBD1|TRBV10-3|TRBJ1-3|.
CAISQPQGTGGNTIYF
TGTGCCATCAGCCAACCACAGGGGACGGGAGGAAACACCATATATTTT
>.|TRBV20-1|TRBJ2-1|few
CSAREGRGTYNEQFF
TGCAGTGCTAGGGAAGGACGGGGAACCTACAATGAGCAGTTCTTC
>.|TRBV28|TRBJ2-1|few
CASSTPGKPASAQFF
TGTGCCAGCAGTACCCCGGGTAAGCCAGCTAGCGCGCAGTTCTTC
>TRBD2|TRBV30|TRBJ2-1|few
CAWSALAGGPNEQFF
TGTGCCTGGAGCGCACTAGCGGGAGGGCCAAATGAGCAGTTCTTC
>.|TRBV29-1|TRBJ2-7|many
CSIDVGRGYEQYF
TGCAGCATTGACGTCGGCAGGGGCTACGAGCAGTACTTC
>TRBD2|TRBV3-1|TRBJ2-1|.
CASSHQRLAGRNEQFF
TGTGCCAGCAGCCATCAACGACTAGCGGGGCGCAATGAGCAGTTCTTC
>TRBD2|TRBV4-1|TRBJ2-1|.
CASSQERLAGGLNEQFF
TGCGCCAGCAGCCAAGAGAGGCTAGCGGGAGGGCTTAATGAGCAGTTCTTC
>.|TRBV2|TRBJ2-2|.
CASSEWSRFAGELFF
TGTGCCAGCAGTGAGTGGTCTAGGTTTGCCGGGGAGCTGTTTTTT
>TRBD1|TRBV28|TRBJ2-7|.
CASSPRTGGGHEQYF
TGTGCCAGCAGTCCGCGGACAGGGGGCGGCCACGAGCAGTACTTC
>.|TRBV5-1|TRBJ1-3|few
CASSPGQPLSGNTIYF
TGCGCCAGCAGCCCCGGACAGCCTCTCTCTGGAAACACCATATATTTT
>.|TRBV9|TRBJ2-5|.
CASSVGEGRETQYF
TGTGCCAGCAGCGTAGGAGAGGGACGGGAGACCCAGTACTTC